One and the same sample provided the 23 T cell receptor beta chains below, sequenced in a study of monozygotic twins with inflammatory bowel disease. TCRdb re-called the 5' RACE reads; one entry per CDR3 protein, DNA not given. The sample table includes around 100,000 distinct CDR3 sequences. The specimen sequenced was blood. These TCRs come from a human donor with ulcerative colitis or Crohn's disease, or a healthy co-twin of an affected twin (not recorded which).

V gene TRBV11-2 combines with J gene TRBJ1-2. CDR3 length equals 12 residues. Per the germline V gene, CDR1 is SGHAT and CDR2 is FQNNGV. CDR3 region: CASSLEGRGYTF.

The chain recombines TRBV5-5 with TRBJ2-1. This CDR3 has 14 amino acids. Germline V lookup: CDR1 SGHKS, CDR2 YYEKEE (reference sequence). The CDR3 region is CASSYSRPGNEQFF. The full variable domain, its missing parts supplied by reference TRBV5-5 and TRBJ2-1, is DAGVTQSPTHLIKTRGQQVTLRCSPISGHKSVSWYQQVLGQGPQFIFQYYEKEERGRGNFPDRFSARQFPNYSSELNVNALLLGDSALYLCASSYSRPGNEQFFGPGTRLTVL.

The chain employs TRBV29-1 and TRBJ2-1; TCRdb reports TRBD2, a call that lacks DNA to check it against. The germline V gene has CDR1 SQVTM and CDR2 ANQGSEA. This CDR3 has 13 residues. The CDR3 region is CSVAGLSYNEQFF.

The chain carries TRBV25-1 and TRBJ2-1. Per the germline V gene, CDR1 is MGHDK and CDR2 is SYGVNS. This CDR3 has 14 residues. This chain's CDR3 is CASSDLLPYNEQFF.

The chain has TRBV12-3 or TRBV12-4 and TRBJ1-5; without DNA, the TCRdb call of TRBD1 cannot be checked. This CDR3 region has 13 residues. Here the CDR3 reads CASSLDRHLPQQF.

The CDR3 loop is CASSLSASGSNEQYF. This chain uses TRBV5-1 with TRBJ2-7; TCRdb picks TRBD2, but there is no DNA to check that call. This CDR3 has 15 amino acids. The germline V gene encodes CDR1 SGHRS and CDR2 YFSETQ.

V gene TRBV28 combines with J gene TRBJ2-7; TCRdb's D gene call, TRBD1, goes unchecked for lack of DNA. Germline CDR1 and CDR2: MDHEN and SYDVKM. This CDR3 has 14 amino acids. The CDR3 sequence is CASRPGLPGYEQYF. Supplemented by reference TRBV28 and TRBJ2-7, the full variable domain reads DVKVTQSSRYLVKRTGEKVFLECVQDMDHENMFWYRQDPGLGLRLIYFSYDVKMKEKGDIPEGYSVSREKKERFSLILESASTNQTSMYLCASRPGLPGYEQYFGPGTRLTVT.

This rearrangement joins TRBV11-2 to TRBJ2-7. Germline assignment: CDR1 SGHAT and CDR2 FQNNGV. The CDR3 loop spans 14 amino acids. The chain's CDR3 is CASSLDRAANEQYF. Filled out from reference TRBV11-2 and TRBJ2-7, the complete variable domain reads EAGVAQSPRYKIIEKRQSVAFWCNPISGHATLYWYQQILGQGPKLLIQFQNNGVVDDSQLPKDRFSAERLKGVDSTLKIQPAKLEDSAVYLCASSLDRAANEQYFGPGTRLTVT.

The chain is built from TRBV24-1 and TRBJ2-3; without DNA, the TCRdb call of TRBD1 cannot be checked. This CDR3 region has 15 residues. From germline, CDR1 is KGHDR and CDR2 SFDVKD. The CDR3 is CATSDPSTRADTQYF.

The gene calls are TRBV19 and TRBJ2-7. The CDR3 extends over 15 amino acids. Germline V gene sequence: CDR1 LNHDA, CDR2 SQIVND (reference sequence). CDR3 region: CASSPRGTNPYEQYF.

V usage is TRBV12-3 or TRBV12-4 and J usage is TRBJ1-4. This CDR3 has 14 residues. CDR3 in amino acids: CASSFSGFNEKLFF.

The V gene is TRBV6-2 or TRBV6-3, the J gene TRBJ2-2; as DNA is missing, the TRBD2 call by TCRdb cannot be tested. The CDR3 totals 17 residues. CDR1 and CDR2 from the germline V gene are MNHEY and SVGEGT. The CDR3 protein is CASSRGAGRRGTGELFF.

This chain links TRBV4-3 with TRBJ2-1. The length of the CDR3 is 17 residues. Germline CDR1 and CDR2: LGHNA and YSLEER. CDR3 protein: CASSQDSVGAPYNEQFF.

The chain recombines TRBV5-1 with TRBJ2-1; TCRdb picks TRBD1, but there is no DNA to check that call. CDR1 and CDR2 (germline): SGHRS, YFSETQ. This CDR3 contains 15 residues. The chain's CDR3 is CASSLTGGNYNEQFF. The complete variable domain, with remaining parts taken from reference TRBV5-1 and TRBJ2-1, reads KAGVTQTPRYLIKTRGQQVTLSCSPISGHRSVSWYQQTPGQGLQFLFEYFSETQRNKGNFPGRFSGRQFSNSRSEMNVSTLELGDSALYLCASSLTGGNYNEQFFGPGTRLTVL.

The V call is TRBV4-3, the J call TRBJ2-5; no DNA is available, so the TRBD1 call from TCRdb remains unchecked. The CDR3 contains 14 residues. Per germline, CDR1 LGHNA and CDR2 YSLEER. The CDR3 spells CASSQEWGYETQYF.

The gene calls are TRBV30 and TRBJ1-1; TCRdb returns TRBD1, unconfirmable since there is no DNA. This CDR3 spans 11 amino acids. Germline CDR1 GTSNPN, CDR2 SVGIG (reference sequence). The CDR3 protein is CAWDRDTEVFF.

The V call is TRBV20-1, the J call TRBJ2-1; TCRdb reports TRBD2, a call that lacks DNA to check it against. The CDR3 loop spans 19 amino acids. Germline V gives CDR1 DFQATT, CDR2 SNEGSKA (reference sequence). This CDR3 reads CSARDEYTSGGPSYNEQFF.

The CDR3 reads CASSLDLGPGQPQHF. The J gene is TRBJ1-5, the V gene TRBV7-8; TCRdb outputs TRBD1, but without DNA this stays unchecked. Looked up from germline, CDR1 is SGHVS and CDR2 is FQNEAQ. This CDR3 is built from 15 residues.

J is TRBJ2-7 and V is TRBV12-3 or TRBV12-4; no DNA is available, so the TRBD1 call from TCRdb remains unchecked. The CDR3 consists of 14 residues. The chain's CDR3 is CASSGDSRLYEQYF.

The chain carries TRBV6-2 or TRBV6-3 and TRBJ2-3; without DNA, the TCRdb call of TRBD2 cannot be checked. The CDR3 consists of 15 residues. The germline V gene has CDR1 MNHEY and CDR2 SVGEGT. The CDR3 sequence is CASSYFDRVLNTQYF.

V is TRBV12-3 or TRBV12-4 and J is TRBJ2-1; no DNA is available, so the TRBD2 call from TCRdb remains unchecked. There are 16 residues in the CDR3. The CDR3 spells CASSLLAGSSYNEQFF.

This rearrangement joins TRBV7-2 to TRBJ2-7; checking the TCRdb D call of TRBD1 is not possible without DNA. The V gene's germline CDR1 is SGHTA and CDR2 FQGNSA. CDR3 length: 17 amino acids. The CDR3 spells CASSLAGGQGPPYEQYF.

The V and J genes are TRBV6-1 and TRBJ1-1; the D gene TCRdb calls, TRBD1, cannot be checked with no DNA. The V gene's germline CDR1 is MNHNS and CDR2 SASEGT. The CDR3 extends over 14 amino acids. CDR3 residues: CASSQQGRWTEAFF.